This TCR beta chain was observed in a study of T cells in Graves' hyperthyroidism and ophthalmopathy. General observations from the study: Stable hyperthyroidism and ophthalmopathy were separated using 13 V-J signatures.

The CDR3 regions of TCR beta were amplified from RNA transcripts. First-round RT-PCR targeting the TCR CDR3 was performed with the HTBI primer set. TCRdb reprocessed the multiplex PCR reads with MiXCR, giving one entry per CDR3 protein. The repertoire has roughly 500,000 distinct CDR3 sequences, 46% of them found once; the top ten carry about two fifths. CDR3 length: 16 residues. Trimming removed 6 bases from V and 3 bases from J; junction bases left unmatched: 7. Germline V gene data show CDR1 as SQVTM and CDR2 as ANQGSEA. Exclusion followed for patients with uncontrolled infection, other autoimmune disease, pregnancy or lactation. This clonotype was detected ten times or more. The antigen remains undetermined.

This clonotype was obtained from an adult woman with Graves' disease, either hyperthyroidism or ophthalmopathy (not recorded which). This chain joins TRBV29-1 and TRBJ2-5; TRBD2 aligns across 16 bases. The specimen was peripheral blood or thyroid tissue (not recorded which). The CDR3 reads CSVVFGTSGREETQYF. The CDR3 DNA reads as TGCAGCGTCGTTTTCGGGACTAGCGGGAGGGAAGAGACCCAGTACTTC.